This TCR beta chain is from a study of shared clonotypes between healthy human individuals. For this clone: At one boundary the junction diverges from the germline segment, which might be a read error.

Per germline, CDR1 GTSNPN and CDR2 SVGIG (reference sequence). CDR3 size: 13 residues. Evenly divided among several immunoSEQ plates was the genomic DNA of each subset. Unsorted PBMC replicate PCRs used around 320 ng DNA, 25,000 to 35,000 T cell genomes. The data were produced by immunoSEQ multiplex PCR, yet TCRdb's version contains in-frame clones alone and is incomplete. The profile shows about 530,000 clones, about 80% of them singletons. All donors were Caucasian adults living in Nashville, Tennessee. The chain joins TRBV30 to TRBJ1-5; no clear D gene. This TCR came from a woman aged 40 to 50 in good health. Some clones in this sample may be carry-over from other donors' samples. The source material was PBMCs. CDR3 protein: CVWSDTGDTSQHF. DNA for the CDR3: TGTGTCTGGAGCGATACCGGAGACACGTCCCAGCATTTT.